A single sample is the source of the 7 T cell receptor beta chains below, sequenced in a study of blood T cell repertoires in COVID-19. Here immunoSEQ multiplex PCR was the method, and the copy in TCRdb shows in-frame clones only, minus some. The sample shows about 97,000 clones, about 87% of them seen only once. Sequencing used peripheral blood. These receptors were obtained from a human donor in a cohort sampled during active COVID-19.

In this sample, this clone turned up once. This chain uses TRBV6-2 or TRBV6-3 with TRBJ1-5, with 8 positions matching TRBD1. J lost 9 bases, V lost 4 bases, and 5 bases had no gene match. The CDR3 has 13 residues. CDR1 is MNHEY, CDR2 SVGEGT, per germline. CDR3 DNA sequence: TGTGCCAGCAGTTCTACAGGGACAGGGCCCCAGCATTTT. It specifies CASSSTGTGPQHF.

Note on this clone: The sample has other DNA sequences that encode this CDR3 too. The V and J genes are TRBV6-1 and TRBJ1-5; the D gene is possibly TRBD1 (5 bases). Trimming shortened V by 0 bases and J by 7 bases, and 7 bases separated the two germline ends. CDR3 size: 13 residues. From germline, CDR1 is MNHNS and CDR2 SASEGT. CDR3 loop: CASSEANRQPQHF. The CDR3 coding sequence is TGTGCCAGCAGTGAAGCGAACAGGCAGCCCCAGCATTTT.

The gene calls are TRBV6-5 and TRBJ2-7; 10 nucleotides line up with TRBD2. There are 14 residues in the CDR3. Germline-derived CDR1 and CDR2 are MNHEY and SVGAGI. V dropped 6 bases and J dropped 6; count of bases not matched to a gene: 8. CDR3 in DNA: TGTGCCAGCAGCCGAATTAGGACTAGCGGCGAGCAGTACTTC. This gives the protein CASSRIRTSGEQYF.

CDR3 DNA sequence: TGTGCCAGCAGCCCAGGGGGTGGGATTATCTACGAGCAGTACTTC. Protein sequence: CASSPGGGIIYEQYF. The gene calls are TRBV27 and TRBJ2-7; 7 nucleotides line up with TRBD1. Trimming took 6 bases from V and 3 from J; bases not matched to a gene: 11. The length of the CDR3 is 15 residues. CDR1 MNHEY and CDR2 SMNVEV come from the germline V gene (reference sequence).

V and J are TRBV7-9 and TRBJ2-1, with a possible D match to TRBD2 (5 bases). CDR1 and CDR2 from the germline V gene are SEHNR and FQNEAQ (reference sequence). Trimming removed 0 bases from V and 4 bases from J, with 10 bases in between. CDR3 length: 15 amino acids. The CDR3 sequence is CASSLASGFYNEQFF. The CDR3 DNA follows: TGTGCCAGCAGCTTAGCCAGCGGCTTTTACAATGAGCAGTTCTTC. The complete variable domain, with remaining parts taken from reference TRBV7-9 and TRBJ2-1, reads DTGVSQNPRHKITKRGQNVTFRCDPISEHNRLYWYRQTLGQGPEFLTYFQNEAQLEKSRLLSDRFSAERPKGSFSTLEIQRTEQGDSAMYLCASSLASGFYNEQFFGPGTRLTVL.

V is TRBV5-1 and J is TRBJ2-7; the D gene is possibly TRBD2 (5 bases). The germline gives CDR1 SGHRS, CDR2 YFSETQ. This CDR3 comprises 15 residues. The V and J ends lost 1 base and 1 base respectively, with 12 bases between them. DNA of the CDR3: TGCGCCAGCAGCTTGAACGGGGAAATTTCCTACGAGCAGTACTTC. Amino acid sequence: CASSLNGEISYEQYF.

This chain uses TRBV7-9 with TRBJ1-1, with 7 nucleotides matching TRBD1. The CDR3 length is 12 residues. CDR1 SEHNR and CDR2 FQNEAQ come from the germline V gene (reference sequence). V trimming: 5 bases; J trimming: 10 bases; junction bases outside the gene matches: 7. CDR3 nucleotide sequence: TGTGCCAGCAGCCAAGGGGACAGTTCAGCTTTCTTT. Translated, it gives CASSQGDSSAFF. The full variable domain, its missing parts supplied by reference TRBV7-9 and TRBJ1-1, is DTGVSQNPRHKITKRGQNVTFRCDPISEHNRLYWYRQTLGQGPEFLTYFQNEAQLEKSRLLSDRFSAERPKGSFSTLEIQRTEQGDSAMYLCASSQGDSSAFFGQGTRLTVV.